A single TCR beta chain is shown here with its context. Its antigen is unidentified. These data originate in a study of radiotherapy plus CTLA-4 blockade in lung cancer. Measured with immunoSEQ multiplex PCR; TCRdb has only the in-frame clones, and not every one. The table records fewer than 100,000 clones, under 85% of them present only once. Trimming stripped 4 bases from V and 2 bases from J, with 11 bases between. CDR3 length: 14 amino acids. CDR1 and CDR2 from the germline V gene are ENHRY and SYGVKD. Broader study findings: Reports identified early blood T cell clone dynamics, with interferon-beta, as the best response predictor. Among blood TCR repertoires after radiotherapy plus ipilimumab, tumor-derived clones expanded.

Treatment of patients with chemo-refractory metastatic non-small-cell lung cancer consisted of focal radiation plus CTLA-4 blockade with ipilimumab. The sequences come from peripheral blood, collected from a patient treated with radiotherapy plus ipilimumab. This chain uses TRBV10-3 with TRBJ1-1, with D possibly being TRBD1 (5 bases). The sequence came from a human donor with non-small cell lung cancer who had stable disease on radiotherapy plus ipilimumab. The CDR3 DNA sequence: TGTGCCATCAGTGGGGGGGGTTTAAACACTGAAGCTTTCTTT. It specifies CAISGGGLNTEAFF.